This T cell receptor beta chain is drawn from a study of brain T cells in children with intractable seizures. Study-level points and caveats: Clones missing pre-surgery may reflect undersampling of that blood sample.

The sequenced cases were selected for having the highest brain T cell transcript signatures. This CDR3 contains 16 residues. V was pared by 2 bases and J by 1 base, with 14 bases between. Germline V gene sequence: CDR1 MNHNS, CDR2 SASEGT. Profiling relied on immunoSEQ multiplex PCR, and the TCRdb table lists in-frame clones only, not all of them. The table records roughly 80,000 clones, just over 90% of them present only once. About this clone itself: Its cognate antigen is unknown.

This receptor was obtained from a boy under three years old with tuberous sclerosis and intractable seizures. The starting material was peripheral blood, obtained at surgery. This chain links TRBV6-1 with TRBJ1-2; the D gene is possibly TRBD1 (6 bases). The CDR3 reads CASSETWDTFNYGYTF. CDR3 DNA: TGTGCCAGCAGTGAAACTTGGGACACCTTTAACTATGGCTACACCTTC.